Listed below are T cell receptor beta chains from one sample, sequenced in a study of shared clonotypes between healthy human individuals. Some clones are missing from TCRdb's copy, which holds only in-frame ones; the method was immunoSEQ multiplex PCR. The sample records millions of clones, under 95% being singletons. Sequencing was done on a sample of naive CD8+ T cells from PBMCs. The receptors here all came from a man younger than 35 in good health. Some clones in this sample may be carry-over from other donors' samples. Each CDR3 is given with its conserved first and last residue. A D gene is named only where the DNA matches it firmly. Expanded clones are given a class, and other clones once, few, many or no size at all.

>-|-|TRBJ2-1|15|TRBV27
CASNPDRDIYNEQFF
TGTGCCAGCAACCCTGACCGCGACATATACAATGAGCAGTTCTTC
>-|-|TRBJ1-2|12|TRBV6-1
CASSESYYGYTF
TGTGCCAGCAGTGAGTCGTACTATGGCTACACCTTC
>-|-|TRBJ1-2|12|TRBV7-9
CASSLVLGQPAF
TGTGCCAGCAGCTTAGTTTTGGGCCAGCCTGCCTTC
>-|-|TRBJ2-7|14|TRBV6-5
CASSWDTGSYEQYF
TGTGCCAGCAGCTGGGACACCGGCTCCTACGAGCAGTACTTC
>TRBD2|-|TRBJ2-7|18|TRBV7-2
CASSLMLAGRLESYEQYF
TGTGCCAGCAGCTTAATGTTAGCGGGGAGGCTAGAGTCCTACGAGCAGTACTTC
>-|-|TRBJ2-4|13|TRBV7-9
CAGHTISADIQYF
TGTGCCGGCCACACAATTTCGGCGGACATTCAGTACTTC
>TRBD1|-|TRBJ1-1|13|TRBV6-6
CASRTGFGAEAFF
TGTGCCAGCAGGACAGGGTTCGGCGCTGAAGCTTTCTTT
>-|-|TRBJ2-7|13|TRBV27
CASSLSAPYEQYF
TGTGCCAGCAGTTTATCGGCCCCCTACGAGCAGTACTTC
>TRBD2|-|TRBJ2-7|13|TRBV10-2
CASSPQREGRQYF
TGCGCCAGCAGTCCCCAGCGGGAGGGCCGTCAGTACTTC
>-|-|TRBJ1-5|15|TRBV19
CASSISARANQPQHF
TGTGCCAGTAGTATCTCCGCCAGGGCCAATCAGCCCCAGCATTTT
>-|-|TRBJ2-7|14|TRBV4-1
CASSQDGGLYEQYF
TGCGCCAGCAGCCAAGATGGGGGATTATACGAGCAGTACTTC
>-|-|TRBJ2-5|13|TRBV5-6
CASSLGSAFTQYF
TGTGCCAGCAGCTTAGGGAGCGCCTTCACCCAGTACTTC
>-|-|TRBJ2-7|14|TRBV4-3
CASSQERLSYEQYF
TGCGCCAGCAGCCAAGAGCGGCTCTCCTACGAGCAGTACTTC
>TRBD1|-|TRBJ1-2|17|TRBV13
CASSTQLQGAIHLGYTF
TGTGCCAGCAGCACTCAGCTACAGGGGGCGATCCACCTTGGCTACACCTTC
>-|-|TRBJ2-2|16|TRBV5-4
CASSFALPRNTGELFF
TGTGCCAGCAGCTTCGCCCTTCCTAGAAATACCGGGGAGCTGTTTTTT
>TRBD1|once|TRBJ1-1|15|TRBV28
CASSLRGGRGTEAFF
TGTGCCAGCAGTCTCCGGGGAGGCAGGGGGACTGAAGCTTTCTTT
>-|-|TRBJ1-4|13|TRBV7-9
CASSYMGNEKLFF
TGTGCCAGCAGCTACATGGGGAATGAAAAACTGTTTTTT
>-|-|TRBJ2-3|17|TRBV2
CASSALDRLGQTDTQYF
TGTGCCAGCAGCGCACTAGACCGACTAGGCCAAACAGATACGCAGTATTTT
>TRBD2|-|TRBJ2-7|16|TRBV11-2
CASSHRSGASSYEQYF
TGTGCCAGCAGCCACCGTAGCGGGGCGAGCTCCTACGAGCAGTACTTC
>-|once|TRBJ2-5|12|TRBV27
CASSLLGETQYF
TGTGCCAGCAGTTTACTAGGGGAGACCCAGTACTTC
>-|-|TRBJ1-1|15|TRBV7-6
CASSLSVGSNTEAFF
TGTGCCAGCAGCTTGTCAGTAGGGTCGAACACTGAAGCTTTCTTT
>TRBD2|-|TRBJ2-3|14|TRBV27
CASSLAGAVDTQYF
TGTGCCAGCAGTCTAGCGGGAGCGGTAGATACGCAGTATTTT
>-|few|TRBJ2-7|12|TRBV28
CASSFKSYEQYF
TGTGCCAGCAGTTTCAAGTCCTACGAGCAGTACTTC
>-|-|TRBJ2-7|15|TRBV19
CASSATRASSYEQYF
TGTGCCAGTAGTGCTACACGGGCCAGCTCCTACGAGCAGTACTTC
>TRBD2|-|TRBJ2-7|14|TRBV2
CASADGGARYEQYF
TGTGCCAGCGCTGACGGGGGGGCGCGGTACGAGCAGTACTTC
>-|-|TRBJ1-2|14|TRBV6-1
CASSGADSNYGYTF
TGTGCCAGCAGTGGCGCAGATTCTAACTATGGCTACACCTTC
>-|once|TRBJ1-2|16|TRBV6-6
CASSLYDPETVYGYTF
TGTGCCAGCAGTCTATACGACCCGGAGACAGTTTATGGCTACACCTTC
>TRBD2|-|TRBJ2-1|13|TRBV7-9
CASSFSGINEQFF
TGTGCCAGCAGCTTCAGCGGGATAAATGAGCAGTTCTTC
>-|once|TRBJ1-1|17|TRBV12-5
CASGLELNGVLNTEAFF
TGTGCTAGTGGTTTGGAACTAAACGGGGTATTGAACACTGAAGCTTTCTTT
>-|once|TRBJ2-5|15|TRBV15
CATSRVRGRQETQYF
TGTGCCACCAGCAGAGTAAGGGGCCGCCAAGAGACCCAGTACTTC
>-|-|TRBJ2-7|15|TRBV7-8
CASSLFPTGPYEQYF
TGTGCCAGCAGCTTATTCCCCACGGGCCCCTACGAGCAGTACTTC
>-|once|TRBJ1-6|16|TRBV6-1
CASSEGPGWGNSPLHF
TGTGCCAGCAGTGAAGGGCCCGGGTGGGGAAATTCACCCCTCCACTTT
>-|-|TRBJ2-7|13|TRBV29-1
CSVELGRPYEQYF
TGCAGCGTTGAACTGGGACGTCCCTACGAGCAGTACTTC
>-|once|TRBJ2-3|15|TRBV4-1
CASSQPGTHTDTQYF
TGCGCCAGCAGCCAGCCCGGGACTCACACAGATACGCAGTATTTT
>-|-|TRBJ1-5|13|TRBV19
CASSPYDSQPQHF
TGTGCCAGTAGTCCCTACGACAGTCAGCCCCAGCATTTT
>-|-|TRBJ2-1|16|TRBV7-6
CASSLVGVASYNEQFF
TGTGCCAGCAGCTTAGTGGGGGTAGCCTCCTACAATGAGCAGTTCTTC
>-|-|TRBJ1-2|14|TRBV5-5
CASSLARGSYGYTF
TGTGCCAGCAGCTTGGCAAGGGGGTCCTATGGCTACACCTTC
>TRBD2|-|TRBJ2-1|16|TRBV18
CASSPSGLAGLNEQFF
TGTGCCAGCTCACCCTCGGGACTAGCGGGATTAAATGAGCAGTTCTTC
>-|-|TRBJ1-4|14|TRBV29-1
CSAILPNRDEKLFF
TGCAGCGCAATATTACCTAACAGGGATGAAAAACTGTTTTTT
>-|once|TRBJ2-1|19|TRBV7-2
CASSLGPTWSGVPHNEQFF
TGTGCCAGCAGCTTAGGGCCCACGTGGTCAGGGGTTCCCCACAATGAGCAGTTCTTC
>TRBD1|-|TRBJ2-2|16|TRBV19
CASEDWGQGTTGELFF
TGTGCCAGCGAAGATTGGGGACAGGGGACAACCGGGGAGCTGTTTTTT
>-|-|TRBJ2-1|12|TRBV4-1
CASSQGPGQQFF
TGCGCCAGCAGCCAGGGGCCGGGACAGCAGTTCTTC
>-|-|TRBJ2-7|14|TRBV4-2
CASSQALGSYEQYF
TGTGCCAGCAGCCAAGCTCTGGGGTCCTACGAGCAGTACTTC
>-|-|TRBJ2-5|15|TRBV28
CASSRSGRGVETQYF
TGTGCCAGCAGTAGATCAGGGCGGGGTGTAGAGACCCAGTACTTC
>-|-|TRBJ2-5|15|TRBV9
CASSVGGRHQETQYF
TGTGCCAGCAGCGTAGGGGGCCGGCACCAAGAGACCCAGTACTTC